Detailed here is one TCR beta chain. Repertoires were generated with immunoSEQ multiplex PCR, while TCRdb's copy carries only in-frame clones and drops some. The sample contains about 730,000 clones, roughly 85% of which appear only once. This entry belongs to a study of shared T cell receptors in the human thymus. The CDR3 runs to 13 residues. The V end was cut by 0 bases, the J end by 10 bases, with 7 bases between. Germline V CDR1 and CDR2: SGHDN, FVKESK. The same specimen was also included in a second study, on human thymus T cells.

The receptor was derived from a girl under two years old with a congenital heart defect. The specimen sequenced was thymocytes. This sequence joins TRBV14 and TRBJ1-6; D is uncertain. CDR3: CASSQDLQSPLHF. The DNA for the CDR3 is TGTGCCAGCAGCCAAGATTTGCAGTCACCCCTCCACTTT.